Listed below are T cell receptor beta chains from one sample, sequenced in a study of shared clonotypes between healthy human individuals. Sequenced by immunoSEQ multiplex PCR; TCRdb stores in-frame clones only, minus some. The sample records about 680,000 clones, 92% being singletons. The sequenced material came from naive CD8+ T cells sorted from blood. The receptor set was obtained from a man aged 30 to 39 in good health. CDR3s include the opening cysteine and the closing phenylalanine or tryptophan. The D gene is left open where the match is weak. Some rows have no size entry. The others give once, few or many, or a class for an expanded clone.

CDR3: CASSQVVGASTDTQYF
DNA: TGCGCCAGCAGCCAAGTCGTAGGAGCTAGCACAGATACGCAGTATTTT
V: TRBV4-3
J: TRBJ2-3
length: 16
size: .
D: .

CDR3: CASSQITDTQYF
DNA: TGTGCCAGCAGCCAAATTACAGATACGCAGTATTTT
V: TRBV14
J: TRBJ2-3
length: 12
size: .
D: .

CDR3: CASSQVRDRGTYGYTF
DNA: TGCGCCAGCAGCCAAGTCCGGGACAGGGGGACCTATGGCTACACCTTC
V: TRBV4-1
J: TRBJ1-2
length: 16
size: .
D: TRBD1

CDR3: CAIWTSGTDTQYF
DNA: TGTGCCATATGGACTAGCGGCACAGATACGCAGTATTTT
V: TRBV10-3
J: TRBJ2-3
length: 13
size: .
D: TRBD2

CDR3: CASSDRRTYEQYF
DNA: TGTGCCAGCAGTGACAGGAGGACGTACGAGCAGTACTTC
V: TRBV2
J: TRBJ2-7
length: 13
size: .
D: .

CDR3: CASSLAGNLLIQETQYF
DNA: TGTGCCAGCAGCTTGGCCGGCAACTTGCTCATCCAAGAGACCCAGTACTTC
V: TRBV5-6
J: TRBJ2-5
length: 17
size: .
D: .

CDR3: CASSLSDGAGQYF
DNA: TGTGCCAGCAGTTTATCCGACGGTGCAGGGCAGTACTTC
V: TRBV27
J: TRBJ2-7
length: 13
size: .
D: .

CDR3: CASSLSGGGNEQFF
DNA: TGTGCCAGCAGTTTATCGGGAGGAGGGAATGAGCAGTTCTTC
V: TRBV27
J: TRBJ2-1
length: 14
size: .
D: .

CDR3: CASSILNYNEQFF
DNA: TGTGCCAGTAGTATCCTGAATTACAATGAGCAGTTCTTC
V: TRBV19
J: TRBJ2-1
length: 13
size: .
D: .

CDR3: CATLGGTAYNEQFF
DNA: TGTGCCACCCTGGGGGGGACAGCATACAATGAGCAGTTCTTC
V: TRBV6-5
J: TRBJ2-1
length: 14
size: once
D: .

CDR3: CASSQDLANEQFF
DNA: TGTGCCAGCAGCCAAGATTTAGCGAATGAGCAGTTCTTC
V: TRBV7-3
J: TRBJ2-1
length: 13
size: .
D: .

CDR3: CAWSPGLSSYEQYF
DNA: TGTGCCTGGAGCCCGGGCCTGAGCTCCTACGAGCAGTACTTC
V: TRBV30
J: TRBJ2-7
length: 14
size: once
D: .

CDR3: CASSPAVNTEAFF
DNA: TGTGCCAGCAGCCCAGCGGTGAACACTGAAGCTTTCTTT
V: TRBV7-9
J: TRBJ1-1
length: 13
size: .
D: .

CDR3: CASSPRLAEETQYF
DNA: TGTGCCAGCAGCCCCAGACTAGCGGAAGAGACCCAGTACTTC
V: TRBV11-2
J: TRBJ2-5
length: 14
size: .
D: TRBD2

CDR3: CASSVAGSYEQYF
DNA: TGTGCCAGCAGCGTAGCAGGGAGCTACGAGCAGTACTTC
V: TRBV9
J: TRBJ2-7
length: 13
size: .
D: .

CDR3: CASSLGGYSENTGELFF
DNA: TGTGCCAGCAGCTTAGGGGGGTACTCCGAGAACACCGGGGAGCTGTTTTTT
V: TRBV11-2
J: TRBJ2-2
length: 17
size: .
D: .

CDR3: CASSAPGAHDYEQYF
DNA: TGTGCCAGCAGTGCCCCCGGCGCCCATGACTACGAGCAGTACTTC
V: TRBV2
J: TRBJ2-7
length: 15
size: .
D: .

CDR3: CAISESAGGSTGELFF
DNA: TGTGCCATCAGTGAGTCGGCGGGAGGGAGCACCGGGGAGCTGTTTTTT
V: TRBV10-3
J: TRBJ2-2
length: 16
size: .
D: TRBD2

CDR3: CASSEGVVPYEQYF
DNA: TGTGCCAGCAGTGAAGGGGTAGTCCCATACGAGCAGTACTTC
V: TRBV6-1
J: TRBJ2-7
length: 14
size: .
D: .

CDR3: CASSLRQIYNEQFF
DNA: TGTGCCAGCAGTCTGCGACAGATTTACAATGAGCAGTTCTTC
V: TRBV27
J: TRBJ2-1
length: 14
size: .
D: .

CDR3: CASSREPGQTNTGELFF
DNA: TGTGCCAGCAGCCGGGAACCCGGACAGACGAACACCGGGGAGCTGTTTTTT
V: TRBV7-8
J: TRBJ2-2
length: 17
size: .
D: .

CDR3: CASSSLQGLAQPQHF
DNA: TGTGCCAGCAGTTCGTTACAGGGTTTGGCTCAGCCCCAGCATTTT
V: TRBV27
J: TRBJ1-5
length: 15
size: .
D: .

CDR3: CSVSGSRNEQYF
DNA: TGCAGCGTTAGCGGGTCTAGGAACGAGCAGTACTTC
V: TRBV29-1
J: TRBJ2-7
length: 12
size: .
D: .

CDR3: CASSVVAGSKNIQYF
DNA: TGTGCCAGCAGCGTAGTAGCGGGATCCAAAAACATTCAGTACTTC
V: TRBV9
J: TRBJ2-4
length: 15
size: .
D: TRBD2

CDR3: CASSPPDRGKLFF
DNA: TGTGCCAGCAGCCCTCCGGACCGGGGAAAACTGTTTTTT
V: TRBV5-4
J: TRBJ1-4
length: 13
size: .
D: .

CDR3: CASSQDRSSGNTIYF
DNA: TGTGCCAGCAGCCAGGACAGGAGCTCTGGAAACACCATATATTTT
V: TRBV27
J: TRBJ1-3
length: 15
size: once
D: TRBD1

CDR3: CASSLALTGYSGYTF
DNA: TGTGCCAGCAGCTTGGCCCTGACAGGGTATAGTGGCTACACCTTC
V: TRBV5-8
J: TRBJ1-2
length: 15
size: few
D: TRBD1

CDR3: CASSRDRGYNEQFF
DNA: TGTGCCAGCAGCCGGGACAGGGGATACAATGAGCAGTTCTTC
V: TRBV6-6
J: TRBJ2-1
length: 14
size: .
D: TRBD1

CDR3: CASSVEASGLDEQYF
DNA: TGTGCCAGCAGCGTCGAGGCTTCTGGTTTAGACGAGCAGTACTTC
V: TRBV9
J: TRBJ2-7
length: 15
size: .
D: .

CDR3: CASSLGRSYNEQFF
DNA: TGTGCCAGCAGTTTAGGACGCTCCTACAATGAGCAGTTCTTC
V: TRBV27
J: TRBJ2-1
length: 14
size: .
D: .

CDR3: CSVGDLTTLGGNEQFF
DNA: TGCAGCGTTGGGGACCTGACAACCTTGGGAGGGAATGAGCAGTTCTTC
V: TRBV29-1
J: TRBJ2-1
length: 16
size: .
D: TRBD2

CDR3: CASRLGLLWFF
DNA: TGTGCCAGCAGGTTGGGACTATTGTGGTTCTTC
V: TRBV27
J: TRBJ2-1
length: 11
size: .
D: TRBD2

CDR3: CASSLWGSGNTGELFF
DNA: TGTGCCAGCAGTTTATGGGGGAGTGGTAACACCGGGGAGCTGTTTTTT
V: TRBV27
J: TRBJ2-2
length: 16
size: .
D: .

CDR3: CASSMLTSGSDEQFF
DNA: TGTGCCAGTAGTATGCTGACTAGCGGGAGTGACGAGCAGTTCTTC
V: TRBV19
J: TRBJ2-1
length: 15
size: .
D: TRBD2

CDR3: CASSLGGASTDTQYF
DNA: TGTGCCAGCAGTTTAGGCGGGGCAAGCACAGATACGCAGTATTTT
V: TRBV27
J: TRBJ2-3
length: 15
size: .
D: .

CDR3: CASSGGRGATYEQYF
DNA: TGTGCCAGCAGTGGAGGACGGGGGGCTACCTACGAGCAGTACTTC
V: TRBV2
J: TRBJ2-7
length: 15
size: .
D: .

CDR3: CASRAHSDGPSTYNEQFF
DNA: TGTGCCAGCAGGGCCCACTCAGATGGACCTTCGACCTACAATGAGCAGTTCTTC
V: TRBV27
J: TRBJ2-1
length: 18
size: .
D: .

CDR3: CASSADGGYTF
DNA: TGTGCCAGCAGCGCCGACGGTGGCTACACCTTC
V: TRBV9
J: TRBJ1-2
length: 11
size: .
D: .

CDR3: CASSVTGGTGSVSYEQYF
DNA: TGTGCCAGCAGTGTTACGGGGGGGACAGGGTCTGTATCCTACGAGCAGTACTTC
V: TRBV6-1
J: TRBJ2-7
length: 18
size: .
D: .

CDR3: CASSLGSGRANEQFF
DNA: TGTGCCAGCAGCTTAGGAAGCGGGAGGGCCAATGAGCAGTTCTTC
V: TRBV13
J: TRBJ2-1
length: 15
size: .
D: TRBD2

CDR3: CATSSSGRESLYEQYF
DNA: TGTGCCACCAGCAGTAGCGGCCGGGAGTCACTTTACGAGCAGTACTTC
V: TRBV15
J: TRBJ2-7
length: 16
size: .
D: .

CDR3: CASSVSTATGNTIYF
DNA: TGTGCCAGCAGCGTCTCTACAGCCACTGGAAACACCATATATTTT
V: TRBV9
J: TRBJ1-3
length: 15
size: .
D: .

CDR3: CASSESGPRGNEQFF
DNA: TGCGCCAGCAGTGAGTCAGGCCCTCGGGGGAATGAGCAGTTCTTC
V: TRBV10-1
J: TRBJ2-1
length: 15
size: .
D: .

CDR3: CASSLGAGAKNIQYF
DNA: TGTGCCAGCAGCTTAGGGGCCGGGGCCAAAAACATTCAGTACTTC
V: TRBV7-2
J: TRBJ2-4
length: 15
size: .
D: .

CDR3: CASSLEASGTPLNEQFF
DNA: TGTGCCAGCAGTTTAGAGGCTAGCGGGACCCCATTGAATGAGCAGTTCTTC
V: TRBV27
J: TRBJ2-1
length: 17
size: once
D: TRBD2

CDR3: CASSLGHTYEQYF
DNA: TGTGCCAGCAGCTTAGGCCACACCTACGAGCAGTACTTC
V: TRBV11-2
J: TRBJ2-7
length: 13
size: .
D: .